This TCR beta chain was captured by sequencing in a study of CD8 T cells in ankylosing spondylitis. Germline lookup yields CDR1 SGHRS and CDR2 YFSETQ. CDR3 length: 15 amino acids. J lost 2 bases, V lost 5 bases, and 5 bases had no gene match. Only a few counts were recorded for this clonotype. The antigen remains unidentified. The study, taken as a whole, reports: Characteristic of ankylosing spondylitis blood, it appeared, was a TCR beta motif comprising roughly 8 highly homologous variants. Disease-associated clonotypes exhibited CD8+ identity and were relatively infrequent in peripheral blood. The clones that were linked to disease were reported to be significantly enriched in matched synovial fluid samples from ankylosing spondylitis patients.

TCRdb analysed the 5' RACE reads with MiXCR anew, one entry per CDR3 protein. In the table there are approximately 500,000 distinct CDR3 sequences, about 13% of which are singletons. The TCR sequence derives from a male donor with ankylosing spondylitis. This rearrangement joins TRBV5-1 to TRBJ2-1, with TRBD2 matching 9 bases. The specimen was blood, either unsorted or a sorted T cell fraction (not recorded which). The CDR3 region has the DNA TGCGCCAGCAGGCCCGCGGGAGGGCCCTACAATGAGCAGTTCTTC. Amino acid sequence: CASRPAGGPYNEQFF.